The sequence of this T cell receptor beta chain was determined in a study of shared clonotypes between healthy human individuals. Study-wide results and limits: In contrast to clonotypes shared by all four donors, non-shared clonotypes had lower generation probabilities.

Trimming took 3 bases from V and 3 from J, leaving 5 bases between them. The germline V gene has CDR1 MDHEN and CDR2 SYDVKM. CDR3 length: 12 residues. For this clone: Its cognate antigen is unknown.

Some clones are missing from TCRdb's copy, which holds only in-frame ones; the method was immunoSEQ multiplex PCR. The data contain some 2 million clones, about 95% of them singletons. The sequence derives from a man between 18 and 35 years old in good health. Sample: naive CD4+ T cells sorted from blood. The subset here: CD45RA+ positively selected. This sequence joins TRBV28 and TRBJ1-1; a weak D match, TRBD1 (5 bases). The CDR3 bases are TGTGCCAGCAGTTTCAGGGACACTGAAGCTTTCTTT. It yields the protein CASSFRDTEAFF.